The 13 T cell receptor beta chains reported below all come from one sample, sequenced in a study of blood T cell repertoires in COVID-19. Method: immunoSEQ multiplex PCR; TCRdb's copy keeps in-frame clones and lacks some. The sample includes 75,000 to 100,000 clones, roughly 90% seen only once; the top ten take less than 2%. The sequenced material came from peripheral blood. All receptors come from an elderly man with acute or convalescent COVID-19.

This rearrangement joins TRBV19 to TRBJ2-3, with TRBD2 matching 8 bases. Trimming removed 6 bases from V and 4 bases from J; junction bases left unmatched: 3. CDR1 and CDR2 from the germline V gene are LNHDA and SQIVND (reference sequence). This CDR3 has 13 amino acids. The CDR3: CASRRGGADTQYF. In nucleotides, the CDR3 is TGTGCCAGTAGACGGGGGGGAGCAGATACGCAGTATTTT.

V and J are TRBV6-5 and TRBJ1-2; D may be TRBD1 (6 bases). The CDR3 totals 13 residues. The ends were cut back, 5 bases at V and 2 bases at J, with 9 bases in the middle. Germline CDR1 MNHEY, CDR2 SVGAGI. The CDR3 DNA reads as TGTGCCAGCAGTACAGGGACGAACTATGGCTACACCTTC. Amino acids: CASSTGTNYGYTF.

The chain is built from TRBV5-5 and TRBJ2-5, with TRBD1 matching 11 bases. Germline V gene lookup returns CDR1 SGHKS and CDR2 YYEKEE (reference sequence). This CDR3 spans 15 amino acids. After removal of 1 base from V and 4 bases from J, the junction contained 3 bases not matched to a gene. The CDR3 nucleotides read TGTGCCAGCAGCTTGTGGACAGGGGGCATAGAGACCCAGTACTTC. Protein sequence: CASSLWTGGIETQYF.

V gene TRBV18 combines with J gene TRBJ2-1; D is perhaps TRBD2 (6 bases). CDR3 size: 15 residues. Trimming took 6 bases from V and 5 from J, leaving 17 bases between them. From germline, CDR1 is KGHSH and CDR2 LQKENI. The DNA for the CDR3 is TGTGCCAGCTCTACGATCGGGGCGGGGAACAATGAGCAGTTCTTC. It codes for CASSTIGAGNNEQFF.

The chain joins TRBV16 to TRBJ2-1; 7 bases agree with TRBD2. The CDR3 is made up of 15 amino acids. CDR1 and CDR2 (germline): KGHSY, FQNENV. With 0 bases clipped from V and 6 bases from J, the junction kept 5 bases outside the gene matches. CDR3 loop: CASSQSVIAGNEQFF. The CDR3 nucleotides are TGTGCCAGCAGCCAATCGGTCATAGCGGGCAATGAGCAGTTCTTC.

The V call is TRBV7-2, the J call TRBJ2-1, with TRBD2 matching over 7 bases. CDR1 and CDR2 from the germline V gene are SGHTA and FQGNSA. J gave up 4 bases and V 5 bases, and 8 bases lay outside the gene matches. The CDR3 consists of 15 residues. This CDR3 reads CASSPTWGGYNEQFF. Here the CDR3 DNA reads TGTGCCAGCAGCCCAACTTGGGGGGGATACAATGAGCAGTTCTTC.

This CDR3 reads CASSAIIQTGVNEKLFF. DNA for the CDR3: TGTGCCAGCAGCGCAATAATTCAGACAGGGGTTAATGAAAAACTGTTTTTT. The chain employs TRBV27 and TRBJ1-4, with 8 bases matching TRBD1. J was trimmed by 4 bases and V by 6 bases; bases with no gene match: 13. The V gene's germline CDR1 is MNHEY and CDR2 SMNVEV (reference sequence). The length of the CDR3 is 17 residues.

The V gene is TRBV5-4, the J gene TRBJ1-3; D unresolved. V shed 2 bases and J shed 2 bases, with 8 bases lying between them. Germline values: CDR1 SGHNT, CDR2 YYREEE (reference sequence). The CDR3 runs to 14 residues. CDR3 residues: CASSLGSTGNTIYF. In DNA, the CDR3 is TGTGCCAGCAGCTTAGGGAGTACTGGAAACACCATATATTTT.

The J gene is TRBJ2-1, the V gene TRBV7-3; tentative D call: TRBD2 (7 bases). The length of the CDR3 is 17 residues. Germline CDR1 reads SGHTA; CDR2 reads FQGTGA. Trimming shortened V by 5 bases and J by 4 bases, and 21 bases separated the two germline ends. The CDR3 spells CASSPRGRERAYNEQFF. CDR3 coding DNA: TGTGCCAGCAGCCCCCGGGGGCGGGAGAGGGCGTACAATGAGCAGTTCTTC. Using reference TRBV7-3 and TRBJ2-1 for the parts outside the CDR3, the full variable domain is GAGVSQTPSNKVTEKGKYVELRCDPISGHTALYWYRQSLGQGPEFLIYFQGTGAADDSGLPNDRFFAVRPEGSVSTLKIQRTERGDSAVYLCASSPRGRERAYNEQFFGPGTRLTVL.

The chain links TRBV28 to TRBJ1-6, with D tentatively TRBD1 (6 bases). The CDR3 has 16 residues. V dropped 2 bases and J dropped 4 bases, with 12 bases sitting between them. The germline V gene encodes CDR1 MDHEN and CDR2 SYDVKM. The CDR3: CASSLAGAEYNSPLHF. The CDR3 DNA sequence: TGTGCCAGCAGTTTAGCAGGGGCCGAATATAATTCACCCCTCCACTTT.

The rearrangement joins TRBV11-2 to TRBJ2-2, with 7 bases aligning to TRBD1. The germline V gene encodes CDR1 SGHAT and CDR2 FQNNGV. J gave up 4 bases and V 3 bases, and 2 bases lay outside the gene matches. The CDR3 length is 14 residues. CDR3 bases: TGTGCCAGCAGCTTGACAGGGAGCACCGGGGAGCTGTTTTTT. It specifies CASSLTGSTGELFF.

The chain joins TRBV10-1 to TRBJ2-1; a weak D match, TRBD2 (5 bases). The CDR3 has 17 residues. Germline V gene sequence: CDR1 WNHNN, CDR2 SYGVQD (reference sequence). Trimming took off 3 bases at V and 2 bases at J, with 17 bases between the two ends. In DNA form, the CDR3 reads TGCGCCAGCAGTGATCGGGATAAATCAAGGGCCTACAATGAGCAGTTCTTC. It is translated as CASSDRDKSRAYNEQFF.

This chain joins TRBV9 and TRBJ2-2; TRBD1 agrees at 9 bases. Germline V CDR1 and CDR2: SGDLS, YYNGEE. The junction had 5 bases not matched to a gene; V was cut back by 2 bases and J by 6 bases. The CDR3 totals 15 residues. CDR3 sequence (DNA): TGTGCCAGCAGCGTTAACAGGGGGCAACCCGGGGAGCTGTTTTTT. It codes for CASSVNRGQPGELFF.